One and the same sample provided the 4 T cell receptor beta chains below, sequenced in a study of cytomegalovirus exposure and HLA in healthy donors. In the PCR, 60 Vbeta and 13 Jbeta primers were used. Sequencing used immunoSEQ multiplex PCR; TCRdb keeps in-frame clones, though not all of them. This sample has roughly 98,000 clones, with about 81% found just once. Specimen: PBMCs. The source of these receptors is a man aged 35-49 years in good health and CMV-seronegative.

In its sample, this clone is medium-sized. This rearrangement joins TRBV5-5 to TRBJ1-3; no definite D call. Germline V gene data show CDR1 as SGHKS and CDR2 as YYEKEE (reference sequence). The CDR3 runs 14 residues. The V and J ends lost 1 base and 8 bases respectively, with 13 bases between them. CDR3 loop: CASSLLPTGDTIYF. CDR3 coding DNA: TGTGCCAGCAGCTTGCTGCCAACGGGAGACACCATATATTTT.

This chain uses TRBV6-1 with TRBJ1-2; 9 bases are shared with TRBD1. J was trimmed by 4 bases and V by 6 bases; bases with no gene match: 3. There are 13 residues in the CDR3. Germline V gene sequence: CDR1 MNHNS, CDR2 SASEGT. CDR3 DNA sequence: TGTGCCAGCAGGGGACAGGGAGCCTATGGCTACACCTTC. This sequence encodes CASRGQGAYGYTF.

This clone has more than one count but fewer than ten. CDR3 nucleotides: TGTGCCAGCAGCACGACTAGCGGGGGGATCCAGTACTTC. Translated: CASSTTSGGIQYF. The chain uses TRBV7-2 and TRBJ2-5, with TRBD2 matching over 13 bases. The ends lost 5 bases at V and 10 bases at J; junction bases unmatched: 4. CDR3 size: 13 residues. CDR1 and CDR2 (germline): SGHTA, FQGNSA.

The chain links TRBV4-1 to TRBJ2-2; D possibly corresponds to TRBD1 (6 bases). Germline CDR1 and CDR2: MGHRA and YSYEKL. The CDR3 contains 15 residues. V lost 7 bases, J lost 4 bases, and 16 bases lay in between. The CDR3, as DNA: TGCGCCAGCACCCAGGTCTCAGGGGTCACCGGGGAGCTGTTTTTT. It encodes CASTQVSGVTGELFF.